This T cell receptor beta chain was sequenced during a study of CD8 T cells in Susac syndrome. The V segment lost 6 bases and the J segment 1 base; nucleotides outside the gene matches: 6. This CDR3 region has 14 residues. The germline V gene has CDR1 SNHLY and CDR2 FYNNEI. The RNA input was roughly 0.45 to 1 ug, and it was reverse transcribed with random hexamers. Amplification of TCR beta CDR3 used immunoSEQ multiplex PCR across 54 Vbeta and 13 Jbeta. One entry per CDR3 protein, called by TCRdb with MiXCR from the immunoSEQ multiplex PCR reads. Of 70,000 to 100,000 distinct CDR3 sequences listed, 85% to 95% were seen once; the top ten hold 0.3% to 0.4%. To note about this clonotype: Its target is unknown.

Study-wide findings and caveats: The study's TCR sequencing and HLA analysis drew on a certain number of individuals. That number was acknowledged as relatively small.

TEMRA cells underwent FACS enrichment and CD8+ and CD4+ T cells underwent negative isolation. The origin of this receptor is a human donor in good health. The chain couples TRBV2 to TRBJ2-7; 7 bases are a match to TRBD1. The sequencing input was CD8+ T cells from PBMCs. CDR3 bases: TGTGCCAGCAGCGTCCCGGGACAGTCCTACGAGCAGTACTTC. Translated: CASSVPGQSYEQYF.